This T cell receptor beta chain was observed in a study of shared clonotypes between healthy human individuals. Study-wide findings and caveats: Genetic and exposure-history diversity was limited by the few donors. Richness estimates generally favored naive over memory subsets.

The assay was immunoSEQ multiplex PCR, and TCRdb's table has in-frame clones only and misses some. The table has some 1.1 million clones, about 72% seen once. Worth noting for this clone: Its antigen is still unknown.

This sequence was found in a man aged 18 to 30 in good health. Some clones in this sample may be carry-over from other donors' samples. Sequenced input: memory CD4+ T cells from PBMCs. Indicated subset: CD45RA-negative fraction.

CDR3: CASSPQGAVWGNTIYF. The CDR3 DNA is TGTGCCAGCAGCCCTCAGGGGGCTGTCTGGGGAAACACCATATATTTT. The chain has TRBV7-2 and TRBJ1-3; 8 positions match TRBD1. Germline CDR1 and CDR2: SGHTA and FQGNSA. V shed 5 bases, J shed 4 bases, and the junction held 10 bases outside the gene matches. The CDR3 runs 16 residues.